These 28 T cell receptor beta chains were all obtained from the same sample, sequenced in a study of T cell responses to AZD1222 COVID-19 vaccine (dated by TCRdb to the early 2020s). The time point tag for this specimen amounts to: baseline before first vaccination. Library creation used the immunoSEQ multiplex PCR assay. The table comes from immuneACCESS by way of TCRdb, which keeps in-frame sequences with V and J called. Part of the clones is missing from these tables; in studies checked, under half for an unresolved V gene and the rest for unknown reasons. In all, the sample holds about 140,000 clones, and more than 85% of those were seen once. The leading ten clones occupy approximately 2.6% of the sample. This specimen was peripheral blood, taken on day 0 of AZD1222 vaccination. The receptor source for this set is an adult in good health.

The chain has TRBV5-4 and TRBJ2-3; the match to TRBD2 covers 10 bases. The germline V gene has CDR1 SGHNT and CDR2 YYREEE (reference sequence). The CDR3 has 17 residues. After removal of 4 bases from V and 6 bases from J, the junction contained 14 bases not matched to a gene. CDR3 coding DNA: TGTGCCAGCAGCGGGGGTACTAGCGGGGCCCCCCGGGATACGCAGTATTTT. Its protein product is CASSGGTSGAPRDTQYF.

The chain combines TRBV28 with TRBJ1-5, with TRBD1 as a possible D gene (6 bases). Germline V gene sequence: CDR1 MDHEN, CDR2 SYDVKM. The V end was cut by 3 bases, the J end by 4 bases, with 16 bases between. This CDR3 spans 16 amino acids. This CDR3 is CASSFHRGGANQPQHF. DNA for the CDR3: TGTGCCAGCAGTTTCCACCGAGGGGGAGCAAATCAGCCCCAGCATTTT.

The chain couples TRBV19 to TRBJ1-2; D is ambiguous. Germline lookup yields CDR1 LNHDA and CDR2 SQIVND (reference sequence). The CDR3 runs 15 residues. V was pared by 7 bases and J by 2 bases, with 17 bases between. CDR3 protein: CASKVVGSRNYGYTF. CDR3 coding DNA: TGTGCCAGTAAGGTCGTTGGGAGTAGAAACTATGGCTACACCTTC.

The chain couples TRBV3-1 (or the pseudogene TRBV3-2) to TRBJ1-1; the match to TRBD1 covers 7 bases. CDR1 and CDR2 (germline): LGHDT, YNNKEL (reference sequence). The J segment lost 1 base and the V segment lost 4 bases, leaving 3 bases of the junction unmatched. The CDR3 has 14 residues. The DNA of the CDR3 is TGTGCCAGCAGCCCCTGGGACAGGAACACTGAAGCTTTCTTT. Translating it yields CASSPWDRNTEAFF.

This sequence joins TRBV3-1 (or the pseudogene TRBV3-2) and TRBJ2-1, with 12 bases fitting TRBD2. With 1 base clipped from V and 10 bases from J, the junction kept 11 bases outside the gene matches. Germline loops: CDR1 LGHDT, CDR2 YNNKEL (reference sequence). This CDR3 contains 17 residues. CDR3 bases: TGTGCCAGCAGCCAAGCTCTATATACTAGCGGGGGGAAGGAGCAGTTCTTC. This encodes CASSQALYTSGGKEQFF.

This chain uses TRBV19 with TRBJ2-1; 7 nucleotides match TRBD1. Per germline, CDR1 LNHDA and CDR2 SQIVND (reference sequence). The length of the CDR3 is 20 residues. With 4 bases clipped from V and 6 bases from J, the junction kept 24 bases outside the gene matches. The DNA of the CDR3 is TGTGCCAGTAGTACGAGTCCGGGACAGAGAGCAAAACGGGGCACCAATGAGCAGTTCTTC. Translated: CASSTSPGQRAKRGTNEQFF.

The chain employs TRBV5-6 and TRBJ1-3; D unclear. CDR1 and CDR2 (germline): SGHDT, YYEEEE. This CDR3 is built from 13 residues. V lost 3 bases to trimming and J lost 4 bases, with 8 bases between them. The CDR3 reads CASSSISGNTIYF. The CDR3 DNA follows: TGTGCCAGCAGCTCAATATCCGGAAACACCATATATTTT.

The chain joins TRBV6-1 to TRBJ2-7, with D possibly being TRBD1 (6 bases). The CDR3 length is 15 residues. Trimming shortened V by 0 bases and J by 3 bases, and 12 bases separated the two germline ends. Germline CDR1 reads MNHNS; CDR2 reads SASEGT. In DNA, the CDR3 is TGTGCCAGCAGTGAAGCCCCAGGGGACAACTACGAGCAGTACTTC. Residues: CASSEAPGDNYEQYF.

The genes are TRBV18 and TRBJ2-3; TRBD2 matches 11 bases. Trimming cost V 3 bases and J 3 bases; bases outside gene matches: 5. The CDR3 has 16 amino acids. CDR1 is KGHSH and CDR2 is LQKENI in the germline V gene. The CDR3 sequence is CASSPPTSGRTDTQYF. The CDR3 coding sequence is TGTGCCAGCTCACCCCCCACTAGCGGGAGAACAGATACGCAGTATTTT.

The genes are TRBV28 and TRBJ2-7, with D maybe TRBD1 (5 bases). V lost 8 bases and J lost 6, with 14 bases in between. Germline loops: CDR1 MDHEN, CDR2 SYDVKM. The CDR3 runs 12 residues. The CDR3 DNA reads as TGTGCCAGCGCCGACAGTTCTGCCGAGCAGTACTTC. Translating it yields CASADSSAEQYF.

CDR3 nucleotide sequence: TGTGCCAGCTCACCCAGCGGGAGTTTTTACAATGAGCAGTTCTTC. Translation gives CASSPSGSFYNEQFF. The rearrangement links TRBV18 to TRBJ2-1; 8 bases fit TRBD2. Germline lookup yields CDR1 KGHSH and CDR2 LQKENI. V shed 3 bases and J 4 bases; nucleotides not matched to a gene: 5. This CDR3 has 15 amino acids.

This chain links TRBV9 with TRBJ2-5; D remains ambiguous. Germline V gene sequence: CDR1 SGDLS, CDR2 YYNGEE. With 0 bases removed from V and 1 base from J, the gap between germline ends came to 7 bases. There are 14 residues in the CDR3. In nucleotides, the CDR3 is TGTGCCAGCAGCGTAGATGGTTTCCAAGAGACCCAGTACTTC. Encoded protein: CASSVDGFQETQYF.

The chain joins TRBV4-2 to TRBJ1-2, with 7 bases fitting TRBD1. The CDR3 contains 13 residues. Germline CDR1 reads LGHNA; CDR2 reads YNFKEQ. The V and J ends lost 4 bases and 2 bases, in that order; junction bases with no gene match: 1. CDR3 bases: TGTGCCAGCAGCCGGGACAGAAACTATGGCTACACCTTC. Its protein is CASSRDRNYGYTF.

V and J are TRBV6-5 and TRBJ2-7; unclear D gene. Trimming stripped 2 bases from V and 2 bases from J, with 7 bases between. The CDR3 is 13 amino acids. The germline CDR1 and CDR2 sequences are MNHEY and SVGAGI. DNA of the CDR3: TGTGCCAGCAGTTACGGCAGGACCTACGAGCAGTACTTC. Protein product: CASSYGRTYEQYF.

V usage is TRBV7-2 and J usage is TRBJ1-1; D gene uncertain. The germline CDR1 and CDR2 sequences are SGHTA and FQGNSA. The germline V and J ends were trimmed by 3 bases and 4 bases, with 15 bases remaining between them. The CDR3 is 15 amino acids. The DNA of the CDR3 is TGTGCCAGCAGCTTCCAACCGGTAGTGGGCACTGAAGCTTTCTTT. This gives the protein CASSFQPVVGTEAFF. The complete variable domain, with remaining parts taken from reference TRBV7-2 and TRBJ1-1, reads GAGVSQSPSNKVTEKGKDVELRCDPISGHTALYWYRQSLGQGLEFLIYFQGNSAPDKSGLPSDRFSAERTGGSVSTLTIQRTQQEDSAVYLCASSFQPVVGTEAFFGQGTRLTVV.

V and J are TRBV5-5 and TRBJ1-1, with unresolved D. The CDR3 runs 13 residues. CDR1 is SGHKS and CDR2 is YYEKEE in the germline V gene (reference sequence). V was trimmed by 4 bases and J by 7 bases, leaving 14 bases between them. The CDR3, as DNA: TGTGCCAGCAGCCCCCGATCGGGCAATGAAGCTTTCTTT. As protein: CASSPRSGNEAFF.

This chain links TRBV18 with TRBJ1-1; 8 bases map to TRBD1. Germline V gene sequence: CDR1 KGHSH, CDR2 LQKENI. The V and J ends lost 2 bases and 4 bases, in that order; junction bases with no gene match: 9. The CDR3 runs 16 residues. Here the CDR3 reads CASSPDGQGFRTEAFF. The CDR3 DNA reads as TGTGCCAGCTCACCAGACGGACAGGGTTTCCGCACTGAAGCTTTCTTT. The entire variable domain, with the rest obtained from reference TRBV18 and TRBJ1-1, is as follows: NAGVMQNPRHLVRRRGQEARLRCSPMKGHSHVYWYRQLPEEGLKFMVYLQKENIIDESGMPKERFSAEFPKEGPSILRIQQVVRGDSAAYFCASSPDGQGFRTEAFFGQGTRLTVV.

The CDR3 bases are TGTGCCAGCAGTGAAGGACCGACGGGGATCTATGGCTACACCTTC. Its translation: CASSEGPTGIYGYTF. The rearrangement joins TRBV6-4 to TRBJ1-2; no firm D call. Germline V gene lookup returns CDR1 MRHNA and CDR2 SNTAGT. V was trimmed by 3 bases and J by 4 bases, leaving 15 bases between them. This CDR3 contains 15 residues.

The chain uses TRBV29-1 and TRBJ2-3; D may correspond to TRBD1 or TRBD2 (6 bases each). V was pared by 0 bases and J by 4 bases, with 14 bases between. Germline CDR1 reads SQVTM; CDR2 reads ANQGSEA. The CDR3 totals 15 residues. For the CDR3, the DNA is TGCAGCGTTGAAGATTCCCGGGGGCGGCCAGATACGCAGTATTTT. Protein product: CSVEDSRGRPDTQYF.

This clone was observed a single time. The chain recombines TRBV29-1 with TRBJ2-7; D possibly corresponds to TRBD2 (5 bases). Trimming took 7 bases from V and 2 from J, leaving 12 bases between them. From germline, CDR1 is SQVTM and CDR2 ANQGSEA. The CDR3 runs 12 residues. As DNA, the CDR3 is TGCAGCGCAGCAGACGGGGCCTACGAGCAGTACTTC. It encodes CSAADGAYEQYF.

This chain connects TRBV28 to TRBJ1-5; TRBD1 aligns across 7 bases. There are 17 residues in the CDR3. Trimming took 5 bases from V and 2 from J; bases not matched to a gene: 12. Germline CDR1 MDHEN, CDR2 SYDVKM. This chain's CDR3 is CASSARGIQYGNQPQHF. The CDR3 DNA reads as TGTGCCAGCAGTGCCAGGGGGATTCAATATGGCAATCAGCCCCAGCATTTT.

J is TRBJ1-1 and V is TRBV20-1; no definite D call. V lost 3 bases and J 7 bases, leaving 9 bases between the germline ends. The CDR3 runs 11 residues. Germline V lookup: CDR1 DFQATT, CDR2 SNEGSKA (reference sequence). CDR3 protein: CSASELSEAFF. The DNA for the CDR3 is TGCAGTGCTAGTGAGTTGAGTGAAGCTTTCTTT.

This chain joins TRBV5-4 and TRBJ2-5, with D possibly being TRBD1 or TRBD2 (6 bases each). The CDR3 length is 15 residues. V was shortened by 0 bases and J by 3 bases, with 12 bases between the two germline ends. Germline V gene sequence: CDR1 SGHNT, CDR2 YYREEE (reference sequence). CDR3 in DNA: TGTGCCAGCAGCTTGGGGGGGGCCGCAAAAGAGACCCAGTACTTC. It codes for CASSLGGAAKETQYF.

The V gene is TRBV9, the J gene TRBJ2-7; 7 bases align to TRBD1. The CDR3 is 15 amino acids. J was trimmed by 2 bases and V by 0 bases; bases with no gene match: 5. Germline lookup yields CDR1 SGDLS and CDR2 YYNGEE. DNA of the CDR3: TGTGCCAGCAGCGTAGGGGGACAGTACGCCTACGAGCAGTACTTC. It yields the protein CASSVGGQYAYEQYF. Drawing the rest from reference TRBV9 and TRBJ2-7, the complete variable domain is DSGVTQTPKHLITATGQRVTLRCSPRSGDLSVYWYQQSLDQGLQFLIQYYNGEERAKGNILERFSAQQFPDLHSELNLSSLELGDSALYFCASSVGGQYAYEQYFGPGTRLTVT.

The chain combines TRBV10-3 with TRBJ2-5; 10 positions agree with TRBD1. V shed 0 bases and J 4 bases; nucleotides not matched to a gene: 2. The CDR3 is 15 residues long. Germline V gene data show CDR1 as ENHRY and CDR2 as SYGVKD. The CDR3 coding sequence is TGTGCCATCAGTGAGTCAGGACAGGGGGGAGAGACCCAGTACTTC. This translates into CAISESGQGGETQYF.

The chain carries TRBV5-4 and TRBJ2-6; D is ambiguous. CDR3 length equals 17 residues. Trimming stripped 1 base from V and 0 bases from J, with 11 bases between. Germline CDR1 reads SGHNT; CDR2 reads YYREEE (reference sequence). The CDR3 nucleotides are TGTGCCAGCAGCTTGCTCAGCCCAAGCTCTGGGGCCAACGTCCTGACTTTC. Its protein product is CASSLLSPSSGANVLTF.

The chain links TRBV6-5 to TRBJ2-7; 12 bases match TRBD1. The CDR3 sequence is 15 residues long. After removal of 5 bases from V and 2 bases from J, the junction contained 4 bases not matched to a gene. From germline, CDR1 is MNHEY and CDR2 SVGAGI. The CDR3 sequence: CASSPRDRGPYEQYF. The DNA of the CDR3 is TGTGCCAGCAGTCCCCGGGACAGGGGGCCCTACGAGCAGTACTTC.

The rearrangement uses TRBV27 and TRBJ1-2; D uncertain. The CDR3 contains 13 residues. Trimming stripped 3 bases from V and 8 bases from J, with 13 bases between. The germline V gene encodes CDR1 MNHEY and CDR2 SMNVEV (reference sequence). DNA for the CDR3: TGTGCCAGCAGTTTCCGGGGAATGGAAGGCTACACCTTC. Residues: CASSFRGMEGYTF.